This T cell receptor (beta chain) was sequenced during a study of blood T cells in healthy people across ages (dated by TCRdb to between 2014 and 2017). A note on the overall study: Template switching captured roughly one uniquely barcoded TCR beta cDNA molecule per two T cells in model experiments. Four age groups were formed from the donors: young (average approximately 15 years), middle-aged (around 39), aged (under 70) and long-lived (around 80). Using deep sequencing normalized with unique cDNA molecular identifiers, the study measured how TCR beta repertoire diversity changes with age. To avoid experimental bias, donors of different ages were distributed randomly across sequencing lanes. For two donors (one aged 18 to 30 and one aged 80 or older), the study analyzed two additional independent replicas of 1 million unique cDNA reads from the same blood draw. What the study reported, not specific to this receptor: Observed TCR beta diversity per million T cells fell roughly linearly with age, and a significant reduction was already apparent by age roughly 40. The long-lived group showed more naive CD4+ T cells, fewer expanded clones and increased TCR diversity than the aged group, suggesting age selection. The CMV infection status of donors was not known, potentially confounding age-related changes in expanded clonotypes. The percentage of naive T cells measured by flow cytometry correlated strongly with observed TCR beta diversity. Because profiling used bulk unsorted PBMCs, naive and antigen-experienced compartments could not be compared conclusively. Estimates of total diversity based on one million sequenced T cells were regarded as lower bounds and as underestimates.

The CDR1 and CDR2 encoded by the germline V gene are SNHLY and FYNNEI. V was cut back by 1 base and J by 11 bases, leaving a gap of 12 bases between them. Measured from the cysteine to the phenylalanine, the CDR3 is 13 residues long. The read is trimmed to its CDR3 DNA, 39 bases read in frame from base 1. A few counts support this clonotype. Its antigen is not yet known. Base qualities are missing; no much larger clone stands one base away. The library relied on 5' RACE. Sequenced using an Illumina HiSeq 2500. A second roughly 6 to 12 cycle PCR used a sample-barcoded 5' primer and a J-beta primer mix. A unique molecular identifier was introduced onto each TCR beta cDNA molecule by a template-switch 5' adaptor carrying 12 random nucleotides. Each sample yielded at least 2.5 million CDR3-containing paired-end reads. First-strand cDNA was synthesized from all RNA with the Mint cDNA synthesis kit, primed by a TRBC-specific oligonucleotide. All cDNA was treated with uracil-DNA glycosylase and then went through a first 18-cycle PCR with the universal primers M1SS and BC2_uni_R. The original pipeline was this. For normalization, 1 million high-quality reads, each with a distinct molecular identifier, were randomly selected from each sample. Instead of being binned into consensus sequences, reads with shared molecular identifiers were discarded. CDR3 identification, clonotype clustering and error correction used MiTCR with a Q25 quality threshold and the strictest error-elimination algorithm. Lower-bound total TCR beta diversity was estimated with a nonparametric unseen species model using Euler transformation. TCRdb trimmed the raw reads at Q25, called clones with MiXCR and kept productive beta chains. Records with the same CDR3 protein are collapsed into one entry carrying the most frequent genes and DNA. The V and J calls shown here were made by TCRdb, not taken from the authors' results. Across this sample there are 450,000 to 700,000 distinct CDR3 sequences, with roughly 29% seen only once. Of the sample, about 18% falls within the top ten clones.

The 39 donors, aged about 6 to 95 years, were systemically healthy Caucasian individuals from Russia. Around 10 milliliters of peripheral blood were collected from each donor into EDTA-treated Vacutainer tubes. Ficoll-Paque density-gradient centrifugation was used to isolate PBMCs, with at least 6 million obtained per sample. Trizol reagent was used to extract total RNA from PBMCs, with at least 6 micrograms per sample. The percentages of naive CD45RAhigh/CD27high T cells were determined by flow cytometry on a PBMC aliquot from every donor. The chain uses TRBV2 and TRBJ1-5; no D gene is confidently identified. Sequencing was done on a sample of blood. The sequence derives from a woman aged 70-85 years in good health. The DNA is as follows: TGTGCCAGCAGTGAAGGTGTTGCAATCACCCAGCATTTT. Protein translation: CASSEGVAITQHF.